This TCR beta chain is from a study of T cells in localized non-small cell lung cancer. Using immunoSEQ multiplex PCR, the repertoire was profiled, and TCRdb retains in-frame clones only, with some absent. The data hold over 55,000 clones, with 90% observed a single time. The CDR3 contains 15 residues. CDR1 is SQVTM, CDR2 ANQGSEA, per germline. Deletions cut 6 bases from V and 0 bases from J, with 14 bases between. The origin of this receptor is a woman aged 35 to 70 with stage I lung adenocarcinoma. The chain employs TRBV29-1 and TRBJ2-2; TRBD1 might be the D (5 bases). The specimen comprised peripheral blood, sampled before any cancer treatment. The CDR3 nucleotides read TGCAGCGTCAAATCAGACAGCTCGAACACCGGGGAGCTGTTTTTT. Translated: CSVKSDSSNTGELFF.